One sample yielded the 6 T cell receptor beta chains listed below, sequenced in a study of blood T cell repertoires in COVID-19. Clones were sequenced by immunoSEQ multiplex PCR, and TCRdb holds only the in-frame ones, with some missing. The repertoire includes around 110,000 clones, about 89% of them detected once, and about 4.5% sits in the top ten. The sample consisted of peripheral blood. Receptor source: a man between 40 and 49 years old with acute or convalescent COVID-19.

This clone was detected a few times. This chain uses TRBV7-2 with TRBJ1-3; tentative D call: TRBD1 (5 bases). The germline V gene encodes CDR1 SGHTA and CDR2 FQGNSA. The CDR3 is made up of 15 amino acids. Between the trimmed V and J ends, which lost 0 bases and 2 bases, there was a span of 8 bases. The CDR3 region has the DNA TGTGCCAGCAGCTTAGCGAAAGGGGCTGGAAACACCATATATTTT. This sequence encodes CASSLAKGAGNTIYF.

This clone was seen just once. The chain links TRBV12-5 to TRBJ1-1; unclear D gene. V was pared by 5 bases and J by 1 base, with 11 bases between. Germline CDR1 LGHNT, CDR2 FRNRAP. This CDR3 is 14 amino acids long. The CDR3 DNA reads as TGTGCTAGTGGTCTCGATGGCAGGAACACTGAAGCTTTCTTT. Its protein is CASGLDGRNTEAFF.

This clone was detected only a few times. The V and J genes are TRBV6-2 or TRBV6-3 and TRBJ2-7; weak D call: TRBD2 (7 bases). V lost 0 bases to trimming and J lost 4 bases, with 16 bases between them. Germline V lookup: CDR1 MNHEY, CDR2 SVGEGT. The CDR3 consists of 16 residues. The CDR3 sequence: CASSYSKGGARYEQYF. In DNA, the CDR3 is TGTGCCAGCAGTTACTCGAAGGGGGGGGCGCGGTACGAGCAGTACTTC.

This clone was observed a handful of times. This chain uses TRBV5-1 with TRBJ2-2, with 11 bases fitting TRBD2. V shed 1 base and J 4 bases; nucleotides not matched to a gene: 9. CDR1 and CDR2 (germline): SGHRS, YFSETQ. The CDR3 contains 18 residues. The CDR3 loop is CASSLLAGGQAGTGELFF. The DNA for the CDR3 is TGCGCCAGCAGCTTGCTAGCGGGGGGCCAGGCGGGCACCGGGGAGCTGTTTTTT. Complete variable domain (other parts from reference TRBV5-1 and TRBJ2-2): KAGVTQTPRYLIKTRGQQVTLSCSPISGHRSVSWYQQTPGQGLQFLFEYFSETQRNKGNFPGRFSGRQFSNSRSEMNVSTLELGDSALYLCASSLLAGGQAGTGELFFGEGSRLTVL.

The J gene is TRBJ1-2, the V gene TRBV19; possible D gene TRBD1, 5 bases. Germline V lookup: CDR1 LNHDA, CDR2 SQIVND (reference sequence). The V end lost 8 bases, the J end lost 8 bases, and 18 bases lay between the germline ends. The CDR3 consists of 13 residues. The CDR3 protein is CASGNRQGIGYTF. The DNA for the CDR3 is TGTGCCAGTGGTAATCGGCAGGGTATCGGCTACACCTTC.

This clone was observed a few times. The chain couples TRBV7-8 to TRBJ1-2; D uncertain. CDR3 size: 14 residues. V was pared by 5 bases and J by 3 bases, with 13 bases between. Germline CDR1 SGHVS, CDR2 FQNEAQ. CDR3 protein: CASSITTHYYGYTF. The CDR3 DNA is TGTGCCAGCAGCATAACGACACATTACTATGGCTACACCTTC.